This TCR beta chain is drawn from a study of blood T cell repertoires in COVID-19. The assay was immunoSEQ multiplex PCR, and TCRdb's table has in-frame clones only and misses some. The sample yields about 270,000 clones, 90% seen once. The CDR3 length is 15 residues. V was clipped by 4 bases and J by 4 bases; unmatched bases: 7. Germline values: CDR1 MNHEY, CDR2 SMNVEV (reference sequence). This clone was seen a few times. The sequence was collected from a woman in her 30s with acute COVID-19. Sequencing was performed on PBMCs or T cells enriched from blood (not recorded which). The genes are TRBV27 and TRBJ2-7; 10 nucleotides match TRBD1. CDR3 protein: CASSSYPGQGYEQYF. The CDR3 DNA is TGTGCCAGCAGTTCATACCCGGGACAGGGGTACGAGCAGTACTTC.